This TCR beta chain appears in the sequencing data of a study of CD8+CD57+ T cells in acquired aplastic anemia. The overall study: Sorted CD4+ and CD8+ cells gave a mean 3.2 ug DNA, range about 0.2 to 27.4 ug. Healthy CD8+ samples averaged around 12 million reads.

In regard to this clonotype: Its antigen is still unknown.

CDR1 is LNHDA and CDR2 is SQIVND in the germline V gene (reference sequence). The CDR3 consists of 15 residues. Trimming cost V 6 bases and J 4 bases, with 17 bases left between them. Points from the study as a whole: For CD8+ Simpson's diversity, patients and controls showed no significant difference. The number of CD8+ CDR3 sequences shared by patients and controls was roughly 30.

TCR beta VDJ and CDR3 were profiled, and genomic DNA was the template. TCRdb reanalysed the reads using MiXCR and keeps one entry per CDR3 protein. Of about 190,000 distinct CDR3 sequences detected, about half appear once; the ten largest clones hold about 15%. This chain joins TRBV19 and TRBJ2-3, with D perhaps matching TRBD1 (6 bases). This TCR derives from a human donor in good health, serving as a control. Material: sorted CD4+, CD8+, or CD8+CD57+ T cells (not recorded which) from PBMCs. CDR3 DNA sequence: TGTGCCAGTAGACCCGGGCCAGGGGTCTCAGATACGCAGTATTTT. This codes for CASRPGPGVSDTQYF. Full variable domain (missing parts from reference TRBV19 and TRBJ2-3): DGGITQSPKYLFRKEGQNVTLSCEQNLNHDAMYWYRQDPGQGLRLIYYSQIVNDFQKGDIAEGYSVSREKKESFPLTVTSAQKNPTAFYLCASRPGPGVSDTQYFGPGTRLTVL.